One sample yielded the 3 T cell receptor beta chains listed below, sequenced in a study of T cell clonality in common variable immunodeficiency. Measured with immunoSEQ multiplex PCR; TCRdb has only the in-frame clones, and not every one. The specimen has about 59,000 clones, none found just once. The specimen sequenced was peripheral blood mononuclear cells. The source of these receptors is a person between 18 and 75 years old in good health.

This clone was counted between two and nine times. The CDR3 end falls 3 residues outside the read, so it is completed with the germline J gene. The chain uses TRBV19 and TRBJ1-2; D not resolved. Germline V gene data show CDR1 as LNHDA and CDR2 as SQIVND (reference sequence). There are 16 residues in the CDR3. CDR3: CASRDGLAASTDTYTF. The sequenced CDR3 bases are TGTGCCAGTAGAGACGGGCTAGCGGCTAGCACAGATACC.

The table lists this clone with many counts. Read coverage stops 3 residues before the CDR3 terminus; the germline J gene supplies the remainder. The chain joins TRBV2 to TRBJ2-3, with TRBD2 as a possible D gene (7 bases). Germline V lookup: CDR1 SNHLY, CDR2 FYNNEI. The germline V and J ends were trimmed by 7 bases and 2 bases, with 10 bases remaining between them. The CDR3 length is 13 residues. Incomplete CDR3 DNA: TGTGCCAGCACCGGGGGGCTCACAGATACG. As protein: CASTGGLTDT. The CDR3 reads in full as CASTGGLTDTQYF.

This clone came up many times. One end of the junction is discordant with germline, which a read error may explain. Read coverage stops 3 residues before the CDR3 terminus; the germline J gene supplies the remainder. This chain uses TRBV4-2 with TRBJ2-2; possible D gene TRBD2, 5 bases. This CDR3 is 13 amino acids long. Germline V gene lookup returns CDR1 LGHNA and CDR2 YNFKEQ. The CDR3 here is CASSQERAGELFF. The sequenced part of the CDR3 DNA is TGCGCCAGCAGCCAGGAGAGGGCCGGGGAG.